Listed below are T cell receptor beta chains from one sample, sequenced in a study of blood T cell repertoires in COVID-19. Sequencing used immunoSEQ multiplex PCR; TCRdb keeps in-frame clones, though not all of them. The sample yields 180,000 or so clones, about 85% seen once. The specimen was peripheral blood. The receptor source for this set is a woman in her 30s with active or convalescent COVID-19. Each CDR3 is given with its conserved first and last residue. D genes are given only for firm matches. The listing skips clone size in some rows; elsewhere it reads once, few, many or a size class.

CASSPRGTGAYGYTF	TGTGCCAGCAGCCCTCGGGGAACAGGGGCCTATGGCTACACCTTC	TRBJ1-2	-	TRBD1	TRBV7-9
CASSPKTSGSYEQYF	TGTGCCAGCTCACCAAAAACTAGCGGGAGTTACGAGCAGTACTTC	TRBJ2-7	-	TRBD2	TRBV18
CASSLTDTQYF	TGTGCCAGTAGTTTAACAGATACGCAGTATTTT	TRBJ2-3	-	-	TRBV19
CASSIGQLNTEAFF	TGTGCCAGTAGTATAGGACAGTTGAACACTGAAGCTTTCTTT	TRBJ1-1	few	-	TRBV19
CASSETGTFYNEQFF	TGTGCCAGCAGCGAGACCGGGACATTCTACAATGAGCAGTTCTTC	TRBJ2-1	few	-	TRBV28
CASSEEQGVGSPLHF	TGTGCCAGCAGTGAAGAACAGGGGGTAGGCTCACCCCTCCACTTT	TRBJ1-6	-	TRBD1	TRBV2
CASSPGDRVYGYTF	TGTGCCAGCTCACCAGGGGACAGGGTATATGGCTACACCTTC	TRBJ1-2	-	TRBD1	TRBV18
CASSYNGGLSNQPQHF	TGTGCCAGCAGTTACAACGGGGGTCTGAGCAATCAGCCCCAGCATTTT	TRBJ1-5	-	-	TRBV6-6
CASSHGAADTQYF	TGTGCCAGCAGCCATGGGGCGGCAGATACGCAGTATTTT	TRBJ2-3	-	-	TRBV3-1/TRBV3-2
CASRMEGYTF	TGTGCCAGCAGGATGGAGGGCTACACCTTC	TRBJ1-2	-	-	TRBV6-5
CASSEALAEETQYF	TGCGCCAGCAGTGAAGCACTAGCGGAAGAGACCCAGTACTTC	TRBJ2-5	-	TRBD2	TRBV10-1
CASSLSPGDYGYTF	TGTGCCAGCAGCTTGTCTCCAGGGGACTATGGCTACACCTTC	TRBJ1-2	-	-	TRBV5-8
CASSYFQGAKSYEQYF	TGTGCCAGCAGTTACTTTCAGGGGGCGAAGTCCTACGAGCAGTACTTC	TRBJ2-7	-	TRBD1	TRBV6-5
CASSPGQGARNEQFF	TGTGCCAGCAGTCCCGGACAGGGGGCGAGAAATGAGCAGTTCTTC	TRBJ2-1	-	TRBD1	TRBV27
CASSRGQASGYTF	TGTGCCAGCAGCCGCGGACAGGCGTCTGGCTACACCTTC	TRBJ1-2	-	TRBD1	TRBV14
CASRSGGYFSTDTQYF	TGTGCCAGCAGGTCAGGGGGGTACTTTAGCACAGATACGCAGTATTTT	TRBJ2-3	-	-	TRBV27
CASSPLDRLNEQFF	TGTGCCAGCAGTCCCCTGGACAGGTTGAATGAGCAGTTCTTC	TRBJ2-1	-	TRBD1	TRBV6-5
CASGRQGAGNTGELFF	TGTGCCAGCGGACGACAGGGTGCGGGGAACACCGGGGAGCTGTTTTTT	TRBJ2-2	-	TRBD1	TRBV6-6
CASMGRGHTEAFF	TGTGCCAGTATGGGGAGAGGTCACACTGAAGCTTTCTTT	TRBJ1-1	-	-	TRBV19
CASSPGTSGGYTF	TGTGCCAGCAGTCCCGGGACATCCGGCGGCTACACCTTC	TRBJ1-2	-	-	TRBV6-6
CASSPPGDRYYGYTF	TGCGCCAGCAGCCCCCCAGGGGACAGGTACTATGGCTACACCTTC	TRBJ1-2	-	TRBD1	TRBV4-1
CASRPRSSYNEQFF	TGTGCCAGCAGGCCTAGGAGCTCCTACAATGAGCAGTTCTTC	TRBJ2-1	-	-	TRBV6-5
CSVDSRLAGGVDEQFF	TGCAGCGTTGACAGCAGGCTAGCGGGGGGGGTCGATGAGCAGTTCTTC	TRBJ2-1	-	TRBD2	TRBV29-1
CASSPLGNQPQHF	TGTGCCAGTAGTCCTCTCGGGAATCAGCCCCAGCATTTT	TRBJ1-5	-	-	TRBV19
CASSLWGGQGPGNEQFF	TGTGCCAGCAGTTTATGGGGGGGGCAGGGCCCCGGCAATGAGCAGTTCTTC	TRBJ2-1	many	-	TRBV28
CASSLLGSSYNEQFF	TGTGCCAGCAGTTTATTAGGGAGCTCCTACAATGAGCAGTTCTTC	TRBJ2-1	-	-	TRBV27
CASSPTGGYGYGYTF	TGTGCCAGCAGCCCGACAGGGGGCTACGGCTATGGCTACACCTTC	TRBJ1-2	-	TRBD1	TRBV3-1/TRBV3-2
CASSINRETEAFF	TGTGCCAGCAGCATTAACAGGGAAACTGAAGCTTTCTTT	TRBJ1-1	-	-	TRBV11-3
CASSRDTSNNYGYTF	TGTGCCAGCAGTAGGGACACTTCTAATAACTATGGCTACACCTTC	TRBJ1-2	-	-	TRBV6-4
CASSRVIGLNYGYTF	TGTGCCAGCAGTCGTGTAATCGGGTTAAACTATGGCTACACCTTC	TRBJ1-2	-	-	TRBV6-5
CASSIRGTGNTIYF	TGTGCCAGTAGTATCAGGGGCACTGGAAACACCATATATTTT	TRBJ1-3	-	-	TRBV19
CASSVGPSEDQPQHF	TGTGCCAGCAGCGTTGGCCCCTCGGAGGATCAGCCCCAGCATTTT	TRBJ1-5	-	-	TRBV9
CATSGGWDRGNEQFF	TGTGCCACCAGTGGTGGTTGGGACAGGGGCAATGAGCAGTTCTTC	TRBJ2-1	-	TRBD1	TRBV24-1
CASSLQRENYEQYF	TGTGCCAGCAGCTTACAGCGGGAGAACTACGAGCAGTACTTC	TRBJ2-7	-	TRBD2	TRBV7-2
CASSLSGSSYNEQFF	TGTGCCAGCAGCCTCAGCGGAAGCTCCTACAATGAGCAGTTCTTC	TRBJ2-1	-	-	TRBV7-2
CASRLTGIGNEQFF	TGTGCCAGCAGGCTGACAGGGATTGGAAATGAGCAGTTCTTC	TRBJ2-1	-	TRBD1	TRBV6-5
CAISGGQGEKLFF	TGTGCCATCAGTGGTGGACAGGGGGAAAAACTGTTTTTT	TRBJ1-4	-	TRBD1	TRBV10-3
CASSQDRVGQPQHF	TGTGCCAGCAGCCAGGACAGGGTGGGCCAGCCCCAGCATTTT	TRBJ1-5	-	TRBD1	TRBV16
CARGPDRNSPLHF	TGTGCCAGGGGGCCCGATAGGAATTCACCCCTCCACTTT	TRBJ1-6	-	-	TRBV2
CASSAGQGTGNTIYF	TGTGCCAGCAGTGCGGGACAGGGAACTGGAAACACCATATATTTT	TRBJ1-3	-	TRBD1	TRBV28
CASIRPGTQETQYF	TGTGCCAGCATCCGCCCGGGGACACAAGAGACCCAGTACTTC	TRBJ2-5	-	-	TRBV5-8
CASSYSKRVSNTEAFF	TGTGCCAGCAGTTACTCGAAACGCGTTTCGAACACTGAAGCTTTCTTT	TRBJ1-1	few	-	TRBV6-5
CASKTGGIEAFF	TGTGCCAGCAAGACAGGGGGCATTGAAGCTTTCTTT	TRBJ1-1	-	TRBD1	TRBV28
CASSILDRGDNSPLHF	TGTGCCAGCAGTATTCTGGACAGGGGAGATAATTCACCCCTCCACTTT	TRBJ1-6	-	TRBD1	TRBV7-9
CASSLVLAENNEQFF	TGCGCCAGCAGCTTGGTACTAGCGGAGAACAATGAGCAGTTCTTC	TRBJ2-1	once	TRBD2	TRBV5-1
CASSFGLHNEQFF	TGTGCCAGCAGTTTTGGACTTCACAATGAGCAGTTCTTC	TRBJ2-1	-	-	TRBV27
CASSLTTSIYGYTF	TGTGCCAGCAGCTTGACGACAAGTATCTATGGCTACACCTTC	TRBJ1-2	-	-	TRBV7-9
CASSSGQVPLGANVLTF	TGTGCCAGCAGCTCGGGACAGGTACCTTTAGGGGCCAACGTCCTGACTTTC	TRBJ2-6	-	TRBD1	TRBV7-9
CASSYGQGIDTQYF	TGTGCCAGCAGCTACGGACAGGGGATAGATACGCAGTATTTT	TRBJ2-3	-	TRBD1	TRBV5-8
CASSQDSGTYNEQFF	TGCGCCAGCAGCCAAGATAGCGGTACCTACAATGAGCAGTTCTTC	TRBJ2-1	-	-	TRBV4-1
CASSEGGGGVLAGFSSYEQYF	TGTGCCAGCAGTGAAGGAGGGGGGGGCGTACTAGCGGGTTTTTCTTCCTACGAGCAGTACTTC	TRBJ2-7	once	TRBD2	TRBV6-1
CASRLGLAAYNEQFF	TGTGCCAGCAGGCTGGGACTAGCTGCTTACAATGAGCAGTTCTTC	TRBJ2-1	-	TRBD2	TRBV7-2